A single sample is the source of the 4 T cell receptor beta chains below, sequenced in a study of T cell responses to AZD1222 COVID-19 vaccine. The protocol was immunoSEQ multiplex PCR, while the TCRdb copy is restricted to in-frame clones and leaves out a portion. Of 120,000 or so clones in the sample, about 90% were seen once. The material was peripheral blood, obtained on day 0 of AZD1222 vaccination. All receptors derive from an adult in good health.

This clone was counted between two and nine times. J is TRBJ2-1 and V is TRBV10-3, with D possibly being TRBD1 (6 bases). Germline V gene lookup returns CDR1 ENHRY and CDR2 SYGVKD. This CDR3 is built from 15 residues. Trimming removed 2 bases at V and 2 bases at J, with 10 bases between. CDR3 sequence (DNA): TGTGCCATCAGTGAGAAGCAGGGGACCTACAATGAGCAGTTCTTC. Translation: CAISEKQGTYNEQFF.

The rearrangement joins TRBV18 to TRBJ2-7; no definite D call. This CDR3 spans 14 amino acids. The ends were cut back, 0 bases at V and 3 bases at J, with 9 bases in the middle. Germline V gene lookup returns CDR1 KGHSH and CDR2 LQKENI. In DNA form, the CDR3 reads TGTGCCAGCTCACCACCTCAGGATCGCTACGAGCAGTACTTC. As protein: CASSPPQDRYEQYF.

This chain joins TRBV19 and TRBJ2-4; 7 positions agree with TRBD1. CDR1 LNHDA and CDR2 SQIVND come from the germline V gene (reference sequence). The CDR3 extends over 15 amino acids. After removal of 5 bases from V and 8 bases from J, the junction contained 12 bases not matched to a gene. CDR3 region: CASSPRTGRADIQYF. In nucleotides, the CDR3 is TGTGCCAGTAGTCCACGGACAGGTAGGGCGGACATTCAGTACTTC.

This chain connects TRBV6-6 to TRBJ1-5; 9 bases match TRBD1. This CDR3 is built from 14 residues. Unmatched junction bases numbered 6, after V lost 5 bases and J lost 7 bases. Germline CDR1 MNHNY, CDR2 SVGAGI (reference sequence). CDR3 loop: CASSGGTGNQPQHF. The CDR3, as DNA: TGTGCCAGCAGTGGCGGGACAGGGAACCAGCCCCAGCATTTT.